This record concerns one T cell receptor beta chain sequence. Its antigen is not known. The data were obtained in a study of shared clonotypes between healthy human individuals. Sequenced by immunoSEQ multiplex PCR; TCRdb stores in-frame clones only, minus some. The sample records about 2 million clones, about 95% being singletons. Study-wide results and caveats: The study's rarefaction showed incomplete sorted-subset sequencing despite large depth. The sharing of about 5.3% of naive CD4 clonotypes was seen across several donors.

Germline values: CDR1 SGHNT, CDR2 YYREEE (reference sequence). Trimming left V 7 bases short and J 0 bases short, with 15 bases between. This CDR3 comprises 15 residues. CD8 cells regarded as naive lacked CD45RO, were positively chosen for CCR7, and omitted terminally differentiated effector memory CD45RA+ cells. Participating donors were healthy, HIV-negative adults free of recent acute infections or vaccinations. The TCR was taken from a man between 18 and 29 years old in good health. The sequencing sample was made of naive CD8+ T cells sorted from blood. The rearrangement links TRBV5-4 to TRBJ2-3; D may be TRBD2 (5 bases). The CDR3 DNA follows: TGTGCCAGCTCCCGGGGTGACGCTAGCACAGATACGCAGTATTTT. Its protein is CASSRGDASTDTQYF.